The source of this T cell receptor (beta chain) is a study of PD-1 blockade in classical Hodgkin lymphoma. This CDR3 spans 15 amino acids. Per germline, CDR1 MNHNS and CDR2 SASEGT. Trimming took 0 bases from V and 2 from J, leaving 11 bases between them. This table comes from immunoSEQ multiplex PCR, and its TCRdb copy is limited to in-frame clones, with some not included. The sample has more than 50,000 clones, approximately 92% seen once. Relapses following autologous stem cell transplantation were seen in all patients, with brentuximab vedotin exposure varying. The sequence came from a human donor with classical Hodgkin lymphoma. The rearrangement links TRBV6-1 to TRBJ2-7; D is unresolved. Sequenced here: peripheral blood mononuclear cells (PBMCs), sampled at baseline. The CDR3 DNA reads TGTGCCAGCAGTGAAGCGCCTGGGGTAGCCTACGAGCAGTACTTC. It is translated as CASSEAPGVAYEQYF.